The clone carrying this TCR beta chain was found once. This sample is part of a study of T cells in Graves' hyperthyroidism and ophthalmopathy. From RNA transcripts, TCR beta CDR3 regions were amplified. TCR CDR3 regions were first amplified by RT-PCR with HTBI primers. Using its own MiXCR run on the multiplex PCR reads, TCRdb lists one record per CDR3 protein. The sample holds approximately 530,000 distinct CDR3 sequences; 15% to 20% are singletons and the top ten take approximately 50%. The ends lost 1 base at V and 4 bases at J; junction bases unmatched: 4. Per germline, CDR1 LGHNA and CDR2 YNFKEQ. This CDR3 spans 16 amino acids.

The rearrangement links TRBV4-2 to TRBJ2-3, with TRBD2 matching 11 bases. This TCR was sampled from a man in his forties with Graves' ophthalmopathy. The specimen sequenced was blood. CDR3 amino acids: CASSQGLAGLADTQYF. The CDR3 nucleotides read TGTGCCAGCAGCCAAGGACTAGCGGGGTTGGCAGATACGCAGTATTTT.